The present entry profiles one T cell receptor (beta chain) with its context. Sequenced by immunoSEQ multiplex PCR; TCRdb stores in-frame clones only, minus some. Of roughly 200,000 clones listed, 85% to 90% are singletons. Clinical history as reported by participants underpinned cohort assignment. The sample belongs to a study of blood T cell repertoires in COVID-19. Study-wide context: Both acute and convalescent COVID-19 samples were obtained from the United States, Italy and Spain. Nucleic acid was either cDNA or gDNA, and it came from T cells, B-cell-depleted T cells, or PBMCs.

The specimen sequenced was PBMCs or T cells enriched from blood (not recorded which). The source is a woman between 40 and 50 years old with acute COVID-19.

CDR3: CASRQGLMNTEAFF. In DNA form, the CDR3 reads TGTGCCAGCAGGCAGGGACTCATGAACACTGAAGCTTTCTTT. The chain uses TRBV6-5 and TRBJ1-1; tentative D call: TRBD1 (5 bases). The CDR3 is made up of 14 amino acids. V was shortened by 6 bases and J by 0 bases, with 11 bases between the two germline ends. Germline V gene lookup returns CDR1 MNHEY and CDR2 SVGAGI.